A selection of T cell receptor beta chains follows, all from one sample in a study of blood T cells in healthy people across ages. TCRdb ran MiXCR on the 5' RACE reads and lists one entry per CDR3 protein. The sample includes roughly 560,000 distinct CDR3 sequences, 24% of them seen just once. The same sample was also studied in work on T cells of mothers and their children.

The sequenced material came from blood. All receptors derive from a boy between 10 and 17 years old in good health. CDR3s include the opening cysteine and the closing phenylalanine or tryptophan. A D gene is named only where the DNA matches it firmly. Rows may omit the clone size; those that give it use once, few, many or a size class.

V,size,J,D,DNA,CDR3
TRBV5-4,.,TRBJ1-2,.,TGTGCCAGCAGCTTGGTCGGGGCGTCCGAGGGCTACACCTTC,CASSLVGASEGYTF
TRBV11-2,.,TRBJ1-1,TRBD1,TGTGCCAGCAGCTTAGCAGGGGGCCCCGTGGACACTGAAGCTTTCTTT,CASSLAGGPVDTEAFF
TRBV27,.,TRBJ2-2,.,TGTGCCGCTAGGGGGGGCACCGGGGAGCTGTTTTTT,CAARGGTGELFF
TRBV5-8,many,TRBJ2-5,TRBD1,TGTGCCAGCAGCCCGGACAGGGGGTATAATGTGGAGACCCAGTACTTC,CASSPDRGYNVETQYF
TRBV7-2,few,TRBJ1-4,.,TGTGCCAGCAGCCTCCCGGTCATTGGTGCAACTAATGAAAAACTGTTTTTT,CASSLPVIGATNEKLFF
TRBV10-2,.,TRBJ2-1,.,TGCGCCAGCAGTGGGGGTTACGCCTACAATGAGCAGTTCTTC,CASSGGYAYNEQFF
TRBV28,few,TRBJ2-5,TRBD2,TGTGCCACCCATTGGGCTAGCGGACAAGAGACCCAGTACTTC,CATHWASGQETQYF
TRBV6-5,few,TRBJ1-2,TRBD1,TGTGCCAGCAGTTACTCGGGACAGAGCTATGGCTACACCTTC,CASSYSGQSYGYTF
TRBV12-3/TRBV12-4,few,TRBJ2-1,TRBD2,TGTGCCAGCAGTCCCAGTTCAGAACTAGCGGGGTTTAACAATGAGCAGCTCTTC,CASSPSSELAGFNNEQLF
TRBV6-1,.,TRBJ2-7,.,TGTGCCAGCAGCCCAAACAGGGATCAGGCGGGGTCTTTCTACGAGCAGTACTTC,CASSPNRDQAGSFYEQYF
TRBV7-9,.,TRBJ1-1,.,TGTGCCAGCGGTTTGGGACGTGGAGCTTTCTTT,CASGLGRGAFF
TRBV7-9,many,TRBJ2-7,.,TGTGCCAGCAGCTTAGTCCGGGGCGAGCAGTACTTC,CASSLVRGEQYF
TRBV7-2,.,TRBJ2-3,TRBD2,TGTGCCAGCAGCCCCAGACTAGCGGGGGGGTTCACAGATACGCAGTATTTT,CASSPRLAGGFTDTQYF
TRBV7-8,.,TRBJ2-1,.,TGTGCCAGCAGCTTAAGCCACTACAATGAGCAGTTCTTC,CASSLSHYNEQFF
TRBV5-4,few,TRBJ2-3,.,TGTGCCAGCAGCCTCGAACTAGCTGGGACAGATACGCAGTATTTT,CASSLELAGTDTQYF
TRBV4-3,.,TRBJ1-2,.,TGCGCCAGCAGCCAAGAAACGGTTAACTATGGCTACACCTTC,CASSQETVNYGYTF
TRBV6-6,few,TRBJ2-7,.,TGTGCCAGCAGTTACTCTTCTTGGCTTGAGCAGTACTTC,CASSYSSWLEQYF
TRBV4-1,few,TRBJ2-1,TRBD1,TGCGCCAGCAGCCGTTCGGGACAGGGGGATTCCTACAATGAGCAGTTCTTC,CASSRSGQGDSYNEQFF
TRBV5-8,.,TRBJ2-3,.,TGTGCCAGCAGCGGGATAATGACAGATACGCAGTATTTT,CASSGIMTDTQYF
TRBV20-1,once,TRBJ2-1,TRBD2,TGCAGTGCTCTAGCGGGGGGTGCGAATGAGCAGTTCTTC,CSALAGGANEQFF
TRBV29-1,.,TRBJ2-3,.,TGCAGCGTTCGGCAGAGCACAGATACGCAGTATTTT,CSVRQSTDTQYF
TRBV20-1,few,TRBJ2-2,.,TGCAGTGCCATCACAGGGATGAACACCGGGGAGTTGTTTTTT,CSAITGMNTGELFF
TRBV5-1,once,TRBJ2-5,TRBD2,TGCGCCAGCAGCTTGGCCGCGGGACTAGGAGAGACCCAGTACTTC,CASSLAAGLGETQYF
TRBV2,.,TRBJ2-3,TRBD2,TGTGCCAGCAGGTCCGGGACTAGCGGGATTGATACGCAGTATTTT,CASRSGTSGIDTQYF
TRBV29-1,.,TRBJ2-2,TRBD1,TGCAGCGCGGACAGGGGGCGGGCCGGGGAGCTGTTTTTT,CSADRGRAGELFF
TRBV27,.,TRBJ2-6,.,TGTGCCAGCAGTTTTCAGGGGACTGGGGCCAACGTCCTGACTTTC,CASSFQGTGANVLTF
TRBV4-2,few,TRBJ2-2,TRBD2,TGTGCCAGCAGCCAAGATTTGGGACTAATAACCGGGGAGCTGTTTTTT,CASSQDLGLITGELFF
TRBV29-1,many,TRBJ2-5,.,TGCAGCGTTGAGTCAGGGGCAGGAGAGACCCAGTACTTC,CSVESGAGETQYF
TRBV28,many,TRBJ2-1,.,TGTGCCAGCAGTTCCCTCTTAGGGGCCTCGGGGAATGAGCAGTTCTTC,CASSSLLGASGNEQFF
TRBV6-2/TRBV6-3,.,TRBJ2-7,.,TGTGCCAGCAGTACAACGCCGCTTCCTAGCGCCTACGAGCAGTACTTC,CASSTTPLPSAYEQYF
TRBV6-2/TRBV6-3,many,TRBJ1-5,.,TGTGCCAGCAGTGATCCCAATCAGCCCCAGCATTTT,CASSDPNQPQHF
TRBV6-2/TRBV6-3,.,TRBJ2-7,TRBD2,TGTGCCAGCAGTCCGAATGCGCTAGCGGGGACTAGGAACTTC,CASSPNALAGTRNF
TRBV7-8,.,TRBJ2-7,TRBD2,TGTGCCAGCAGCTTGTACACTAGCGCTGTTTACGAGCAGTACTTC,CASSLYTSAVYEQYF
TRBV29-1,few,TRBJ2-7,TRBD1,TGCAGCGTTCGAAGCCCCGACAGGGGGCCGACCTACGAGCAGTACTTC,CSVRSPDRGPTYEQYF
TRBV11-2,.,TRBJ2-7,TRBD1,TGTGCCAGCAGCAGAGGACAGGGCCCCGTCTACGAGCAGTACTTC,CASSRGQGPVYEQYF
TRBV27,many,TRBJ1-3,.,TGTGCCAGCAGTTTATTTAGGGGTTCTGGAAACACCATATATTTT,CASSLFRGSGNTIYF
TRBV3-1,.,TRBJ2-1,TRBD1,TGTGCCAGCAGCCAAGGGTTTCCGGGACAGGTGGGAAACAATGAGCAGTTCTTC,CASSQGFPGQVGNNEQFF
TRBV6-5,few,TRBJ2-3,TRBD2,TGTGCCAGCAGCAGACTAGCGGGAGCAGATACGCAGTATTTT,CASSRLAGADTQYF
TRBV7-2,few,TRBJ1-4,.,TGTGCCAGCAGCCCCGGGGGGGTTGAAAAACTGTTTTTT,CASSPGGVEKLFF
TRBV19,few,TRBJ2-1,.,TGTGCCAGTAGTGGTCTGGGGGCTCAGGAGCAGTTCTTC,CASSGLGAQEQFF
TRBV4-3,few,TRBJ2-1,.,TGCGCCAGCAGCCAAGGGGCAGAGAGGCACAATGAGCAGTTCTTC,CASSQGAERHNEQFF
TRBV19,.,TRBJ2-1,.,TGTGCCAGTAGTATCCCCCTTAGCTCCTACAATGAGCAGTTCTTC,CASSIPLSSYNEQFF
TRBV6-5,.,TRBJ1-1,.,TGTGCCAGCAGACGATCAGCGAACACTGAAGCTTTCTTT,CASRRSANTEAFF
TRBV5-5,few,TRBJ1-3,.,TGTGCCAGCAGCTTGGAGCCAGTGGGACCTGGAAACACCATATATTTT,CASSLEPVGPGNTIYF
TRBV7-2,.,TRBJ2-3,.,TGTGCCAGCAGCTTAGGACGGGGAGGGGGGGGCACAGATACGCAGTATTTT,CASSLGRGGGGTDTQYF
TRBV4-3,few,TRBJ2-6,.,TGCGCCAGCAGCCAAGATCATGGGGCTGGGGCCAACGTCCTGACTTTC,CASSQDHGAGANVLTF
TRBV6-5,.,TRBJ1-1,.,TGTGTCAGCAGTCCAGGGTATCAAGCTGAAGCTTTCTTT,CVSSPGYQAEAFF
TRBV28,many,TRBJ2-1,TRBD2,TGTGCCAGCAGCGGGGGAGGGTCCTACAATGAGCAGTTCTTC,CASSGGGSYNEQFF
TRBV27,few,TRBJ2-2,TRBD2,TGTGCCAGCAGTTTAGCTAGCGGGAGCTACGGGGAGCTGTTTTTT,CASSLASGSYGELFF
TRBV7-6,few,TRBJ2-7,.,TGTGCCAGCAGCCCCTTTGTAGACGAGCAGTACTTC,CASSPFVDEQYF
TRBV15,few,TRBJ2-3,TRBD1,TGTGCCACCAGCAGAGCCGACAGGGGGTTAGAAGATACGCAGTATTTT,CATSRADRGLEDTQYF
TRBV12-3/TRBV12-4,few,TRBJ2-2,TRBD1,TGTGCCAGCAGTACGGACAGGTCGAACACCGGGGAGCTGTTTTTT,CASSTDRSNTGELFF
TRBV20-1,few,TRBJ2-1,.,TGCAGTGCTAGTCCCAGCGGTAGACGGGAGCAGTTCTTC,CSASPSGRREQFF
TRBV6-1,few,TRBJ2-7,TRBD1,TGTGCCAGCAGTGAACAAGGACAGGGTCCCACCTACACCTACGAGCAGTACTTC,CASSEQGQGPTYTYEQYF
TRBV7-2,few,TRBJ2-2,.,TGTGCCAGCAGCTTAGGTTCTCCCGTAAACACCGGGGAGCTGTTTTTT,CASSLGSPVNTGELFF
TRBV4-2,many,TRBJ2-5,.,TGTGCCAGCAGCCAAGATAGGGCCATGACCCAGTACTTC,CASSQDRAMTQYF
TRBV7-9,.,TRBJ1-2,TRBD1,TGTGCCAGCAGCTTACCAGGGAGAGGGACAGACGATTGGTATGGCTACACCTTC,CASSLPGRGTDDWYGYTF
TRBV28,.,TRBJ2-5,TRBD2,TGTGCCAGCAGCTCTGTTGGGCGGGGGAGTCGGGAGACCCAGTACTTC,CASSSVGRGSRETQYF